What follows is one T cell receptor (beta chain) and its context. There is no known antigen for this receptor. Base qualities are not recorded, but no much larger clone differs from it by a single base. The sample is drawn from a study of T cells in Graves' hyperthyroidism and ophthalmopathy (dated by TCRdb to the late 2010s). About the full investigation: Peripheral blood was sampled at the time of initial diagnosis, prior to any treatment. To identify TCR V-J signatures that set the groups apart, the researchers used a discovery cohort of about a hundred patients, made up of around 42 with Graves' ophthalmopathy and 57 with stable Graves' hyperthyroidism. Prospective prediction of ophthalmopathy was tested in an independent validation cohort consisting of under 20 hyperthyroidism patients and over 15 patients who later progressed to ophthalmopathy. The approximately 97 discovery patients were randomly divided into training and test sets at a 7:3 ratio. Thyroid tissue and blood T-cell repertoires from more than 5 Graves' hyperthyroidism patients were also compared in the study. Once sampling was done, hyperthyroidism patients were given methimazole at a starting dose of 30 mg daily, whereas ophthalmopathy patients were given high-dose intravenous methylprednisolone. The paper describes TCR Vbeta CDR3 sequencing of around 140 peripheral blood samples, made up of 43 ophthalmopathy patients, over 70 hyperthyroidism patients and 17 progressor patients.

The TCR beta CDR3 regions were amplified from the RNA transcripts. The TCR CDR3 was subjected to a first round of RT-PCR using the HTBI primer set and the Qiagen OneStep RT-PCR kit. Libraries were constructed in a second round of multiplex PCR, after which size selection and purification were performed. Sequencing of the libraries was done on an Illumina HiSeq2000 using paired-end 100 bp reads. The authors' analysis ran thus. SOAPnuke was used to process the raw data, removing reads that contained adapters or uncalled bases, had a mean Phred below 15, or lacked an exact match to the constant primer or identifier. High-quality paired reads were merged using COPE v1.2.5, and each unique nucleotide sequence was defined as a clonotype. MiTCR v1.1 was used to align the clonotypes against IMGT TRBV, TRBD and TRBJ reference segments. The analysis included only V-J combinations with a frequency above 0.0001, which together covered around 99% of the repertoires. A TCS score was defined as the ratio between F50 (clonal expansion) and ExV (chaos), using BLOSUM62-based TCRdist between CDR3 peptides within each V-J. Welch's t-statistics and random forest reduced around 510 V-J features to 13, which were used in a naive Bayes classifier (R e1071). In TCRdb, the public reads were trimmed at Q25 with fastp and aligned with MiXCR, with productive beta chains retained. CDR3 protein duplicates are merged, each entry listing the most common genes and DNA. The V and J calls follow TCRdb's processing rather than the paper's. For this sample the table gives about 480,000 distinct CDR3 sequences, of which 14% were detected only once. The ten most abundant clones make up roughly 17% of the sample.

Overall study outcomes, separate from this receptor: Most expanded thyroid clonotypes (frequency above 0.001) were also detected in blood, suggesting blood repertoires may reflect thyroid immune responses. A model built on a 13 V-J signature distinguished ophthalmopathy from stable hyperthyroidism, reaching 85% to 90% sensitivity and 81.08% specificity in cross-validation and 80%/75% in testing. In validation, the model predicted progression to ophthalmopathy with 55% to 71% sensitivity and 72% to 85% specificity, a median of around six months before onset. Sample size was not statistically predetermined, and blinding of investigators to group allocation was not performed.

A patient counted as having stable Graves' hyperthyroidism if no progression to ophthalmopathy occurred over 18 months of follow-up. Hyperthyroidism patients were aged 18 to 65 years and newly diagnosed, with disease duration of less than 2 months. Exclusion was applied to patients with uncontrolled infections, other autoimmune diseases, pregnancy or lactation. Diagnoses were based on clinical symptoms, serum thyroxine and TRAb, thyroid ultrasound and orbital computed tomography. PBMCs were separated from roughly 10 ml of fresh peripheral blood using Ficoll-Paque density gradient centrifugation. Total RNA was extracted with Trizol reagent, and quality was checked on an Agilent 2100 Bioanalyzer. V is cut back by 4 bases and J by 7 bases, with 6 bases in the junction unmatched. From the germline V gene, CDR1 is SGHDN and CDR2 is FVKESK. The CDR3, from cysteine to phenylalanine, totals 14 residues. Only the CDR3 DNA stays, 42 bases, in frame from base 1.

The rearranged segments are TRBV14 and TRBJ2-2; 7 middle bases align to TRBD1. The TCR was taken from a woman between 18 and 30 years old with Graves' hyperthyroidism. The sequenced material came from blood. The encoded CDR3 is CASSLQGDGGELFF. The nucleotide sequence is TGTGCCAGCAGCCTGCAGGGGGATGGCGGGGAGCTGTTTTTT.